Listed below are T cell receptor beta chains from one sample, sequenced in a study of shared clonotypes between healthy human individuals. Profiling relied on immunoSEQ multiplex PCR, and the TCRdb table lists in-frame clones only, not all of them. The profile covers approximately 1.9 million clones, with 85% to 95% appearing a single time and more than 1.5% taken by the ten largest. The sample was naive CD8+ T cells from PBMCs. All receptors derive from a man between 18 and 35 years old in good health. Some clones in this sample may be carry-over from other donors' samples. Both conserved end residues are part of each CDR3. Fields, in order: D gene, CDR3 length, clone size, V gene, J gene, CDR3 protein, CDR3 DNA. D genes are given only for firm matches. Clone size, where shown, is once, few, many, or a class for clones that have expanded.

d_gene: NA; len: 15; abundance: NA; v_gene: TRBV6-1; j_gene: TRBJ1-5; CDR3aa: CASDSIGKRNQPQHF; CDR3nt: TGTGCCAGCGATTCCATAGGGAAACGCAATCAGCCCCAGCATTTT
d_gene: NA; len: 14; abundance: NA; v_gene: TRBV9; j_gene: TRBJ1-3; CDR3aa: CASSVGGPGNTIYF; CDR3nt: TGTGCCAGCAGCGTAGGCGGTCCTGGAAACACCATATATTTT
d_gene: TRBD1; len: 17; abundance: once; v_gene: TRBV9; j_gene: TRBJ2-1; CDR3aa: CASSPKGRDRVYNEQFF; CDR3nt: TGTGCCAGCAGCCCCAAGGGGAGGGACAGGGTCTACAATGAGCAGTTCTTC
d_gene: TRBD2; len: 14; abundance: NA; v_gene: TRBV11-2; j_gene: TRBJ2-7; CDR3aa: CASSPGGGVYEQYF; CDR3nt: TGTGCCAGCAGCCCCGGCGGGGGGGTCTACGAGCAGTACTTC
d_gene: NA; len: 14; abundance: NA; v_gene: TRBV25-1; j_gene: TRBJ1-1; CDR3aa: CASSELSWNTEAFF; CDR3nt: TGTGCCAGCAGTGAATTGTCGTGGAACACTGAAGCTTTCTTT
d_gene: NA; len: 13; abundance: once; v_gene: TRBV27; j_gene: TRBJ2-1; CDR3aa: CASSLSRLDEQFF; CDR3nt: TGTGCCAGCAGTTTATCGCGGTTAGATGAGCAGTTCTTC
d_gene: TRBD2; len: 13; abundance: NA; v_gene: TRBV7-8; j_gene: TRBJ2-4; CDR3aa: CASSLEGLLEQYF; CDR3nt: TGTGCCAGCAGCTTAGAGGGACTACTAGAACAGTACTTC
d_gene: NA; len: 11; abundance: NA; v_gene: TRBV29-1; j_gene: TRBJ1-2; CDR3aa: CSVRGDYGYTF; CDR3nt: TGCAGCGTCCGGGGGGACTATGGCTACACCTTC
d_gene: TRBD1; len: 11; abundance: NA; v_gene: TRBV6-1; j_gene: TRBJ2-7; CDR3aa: CASRTGLEQYF; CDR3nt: TGTGCCAGCAGGACAGGGCTCGAGCAGTACTTC
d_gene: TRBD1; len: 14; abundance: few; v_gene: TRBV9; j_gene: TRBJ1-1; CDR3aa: CASSSTGEVRKAFF; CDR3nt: TGTGCCAGCAGTTCAACAGGGGAGGTGAGGAAAGCTTTCTTT
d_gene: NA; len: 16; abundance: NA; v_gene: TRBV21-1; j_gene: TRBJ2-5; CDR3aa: CASSRRPGQRPETQYF; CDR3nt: TGTGCCAGCAGCAGACGCCCGGGACAGAGACCAGAGACCCAGTACTTC
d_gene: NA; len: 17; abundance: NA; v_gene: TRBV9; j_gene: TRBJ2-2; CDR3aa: CASSLTGFPTNTGELFF; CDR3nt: TGTGCCAGCAGCCTAACGGGCTTCCCCACCAACACCGGGGAGCTGTTTTTT
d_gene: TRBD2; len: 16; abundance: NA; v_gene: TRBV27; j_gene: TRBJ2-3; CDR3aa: CASSLGTSGFTDTQYF; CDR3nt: TGTGCCAGCAGTTTAGGGACTAGCGGGTTCACAGATACGCAGTATTTT
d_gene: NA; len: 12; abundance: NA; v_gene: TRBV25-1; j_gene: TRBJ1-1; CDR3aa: CASSPQGLEAFF; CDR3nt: TGTGCCAGCAGTCCACAGGGTTTGGAAGCTTTCTTT
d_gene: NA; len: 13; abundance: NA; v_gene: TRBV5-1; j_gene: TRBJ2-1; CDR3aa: CASSPGRQDEQFF; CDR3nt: TGCGCCAGCAGCCCGGGACGCCAGGATGAGCAGTTCTTC
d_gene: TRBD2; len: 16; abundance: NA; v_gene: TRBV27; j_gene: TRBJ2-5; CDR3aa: CASRGIAGGPEETQYF; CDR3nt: TGTGCCAGCAGGGGGATAGCGGGAGGACCTGAAGAGACCCAGTACTTC
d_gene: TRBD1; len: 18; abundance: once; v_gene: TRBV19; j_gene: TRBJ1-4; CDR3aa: CASRPRSPDRGGEEKLFF; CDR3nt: TGTGCCAGTAGGCCCCGCTCCCCGGACAGGGGAGGTGAGGAAAAACTGTTTTTT
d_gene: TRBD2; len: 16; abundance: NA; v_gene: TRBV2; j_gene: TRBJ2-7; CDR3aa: CASSEGLAGDSYEQYF; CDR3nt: TGTGCCAGCAGTGAAGGACTAGCGGGAGACTCCTACGAGCAGTACTTC
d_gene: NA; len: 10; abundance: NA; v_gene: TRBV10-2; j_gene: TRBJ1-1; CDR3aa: CASSDGEAFF; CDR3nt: TGCGCCAGCAGTGATGGTGAAGCTTTCTTT
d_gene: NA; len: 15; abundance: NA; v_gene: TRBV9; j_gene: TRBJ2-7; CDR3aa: CASSVVSTNLYEQYF; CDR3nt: TGTGCCAGCAGCGTAGTTTCAACCAATCTCTACGAGCAGTACTTC
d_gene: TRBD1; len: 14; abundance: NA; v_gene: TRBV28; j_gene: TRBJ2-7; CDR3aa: CASSFIQGRYEQYF; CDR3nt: TGTGCCAGCAGTTTTATACAGGGGCGCTACGAGCAGTACTTC
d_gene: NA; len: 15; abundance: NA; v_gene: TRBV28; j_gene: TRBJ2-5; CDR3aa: CASSFAEIRQETQYF; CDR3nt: TGTGCCAGCAGTTTTGCGGAAATCCGCCAAGAGACCCAGTACTTC
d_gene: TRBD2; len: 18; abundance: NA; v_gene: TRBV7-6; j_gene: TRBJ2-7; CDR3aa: CASSLDLGGSAGAYEQYF; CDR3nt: TGTGCCAGCAGCTTAGATTTAGGCGGGAGCGCCGGGGCCTACGAGCAGTACTTC
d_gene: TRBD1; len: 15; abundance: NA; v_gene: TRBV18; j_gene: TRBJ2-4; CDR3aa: CASSPYETGTNIQYF; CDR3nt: TGTGCCAGCTCACCATACGAGACAGGGACAAACATTCAGTACTTC
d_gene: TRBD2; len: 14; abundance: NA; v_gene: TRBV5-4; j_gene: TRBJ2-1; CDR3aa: CASSPSTSGDEQFF; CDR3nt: TGTGCCAGCAGCCCTAGCACTAGCGGGGACGAGCAGTTCTTC
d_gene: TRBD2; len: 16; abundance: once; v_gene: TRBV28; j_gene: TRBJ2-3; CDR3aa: CASSFSGSGEADTQYF; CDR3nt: TGTGCCAGCAGTTTTAGCGGGAGTGGGGAGGCAGATACGCAGTATTTT
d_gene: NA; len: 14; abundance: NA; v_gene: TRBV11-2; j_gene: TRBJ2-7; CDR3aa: CASSLSGFLAEQYF; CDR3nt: TGTGCCAGCAGCTTATCAGGGTTTCTTGCAGAGCAGTACTTC
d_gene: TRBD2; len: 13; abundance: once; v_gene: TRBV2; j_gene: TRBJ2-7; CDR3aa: CASGWAGVDEQYF; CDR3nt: TGTGCCAGCGGGTGGGCGGGGGTCGACGAGCAGTACTTC
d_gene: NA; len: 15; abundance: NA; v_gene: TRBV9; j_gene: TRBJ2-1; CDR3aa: CASSQHRDPYNEQFF; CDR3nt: TGTGCCAGCAGTCAACACAGGGACCCCTACAATGAGCAGTTCTTC
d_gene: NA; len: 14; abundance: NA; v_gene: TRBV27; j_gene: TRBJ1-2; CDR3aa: CASRGGQRHYGYTF; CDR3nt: TGTGCCAGCAGGGGAGGACAGAGACACTATGGCTACACCTTC
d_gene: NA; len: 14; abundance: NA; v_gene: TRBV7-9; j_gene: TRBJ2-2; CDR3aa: CASAGPRATGELFF; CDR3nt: TGTGCCAGCGCGGGGCCACGGGCCACCGGGGAGCTGTTTTTT
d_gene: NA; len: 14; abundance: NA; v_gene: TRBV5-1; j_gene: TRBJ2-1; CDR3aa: CASSDREPYNEQFF; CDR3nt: TGCGCCAGCAGCGACCGGGAACCCTACAATGAGCAGTTCTTC
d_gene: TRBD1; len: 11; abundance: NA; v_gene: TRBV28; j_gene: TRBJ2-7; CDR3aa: CASSFGQGESF; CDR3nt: TGTGCCAGCAGTTTCGGACAGGGCGAGAGCTTC
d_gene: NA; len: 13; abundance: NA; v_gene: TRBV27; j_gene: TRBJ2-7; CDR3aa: CASSWGTSYEQYF; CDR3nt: TGTGCCAGCAGCTGGGGGACTTCCTACGAGCAGTACTTC
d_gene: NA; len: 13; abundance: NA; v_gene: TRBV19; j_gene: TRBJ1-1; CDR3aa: CASSMFNSLEAFF; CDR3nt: TGTGCCAGTAGTATGTTCAACAGCCTTGAAGCTTTCTTT
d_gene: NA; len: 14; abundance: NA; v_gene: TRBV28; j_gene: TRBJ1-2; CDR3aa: CASTPTGTTDGYTF; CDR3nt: TGTGCCAGCACCCCTACCGGGACAACGGATGGCTACACCTTC
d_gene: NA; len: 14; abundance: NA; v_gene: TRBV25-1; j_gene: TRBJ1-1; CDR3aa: CASSEPWGNTEAFF; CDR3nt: TGTGCCAGCAGTGAACCCTGGGGGAACACTGAAGCTTTCTTT
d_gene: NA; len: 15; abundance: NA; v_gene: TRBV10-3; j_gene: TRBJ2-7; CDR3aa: CAISESAKGLDEQYF; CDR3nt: TGTGCCATCAGTGAGTCGGCTAAGGGGCTCGACGAGCAGTACTTC
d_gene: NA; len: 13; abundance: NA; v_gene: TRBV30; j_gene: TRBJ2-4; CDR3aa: CAWDDLAKNIQYF; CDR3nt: TGTGCCTGGGATGACTTAGCCAAAAACATTCAGTACTTC
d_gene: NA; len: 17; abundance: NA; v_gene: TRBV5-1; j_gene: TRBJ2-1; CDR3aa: CASSFPEGGPSYNEQFF; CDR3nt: TGCGCCAGCAGCTTTCCCGAGGGAGGCCCCTCCTACAATGAGCAGTTCTTC
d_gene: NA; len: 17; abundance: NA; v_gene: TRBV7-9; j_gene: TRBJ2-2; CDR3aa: CASATKAGERRAGELFF; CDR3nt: TGTGCCAGCGCGACTAAGGCAGGGGAACGGAGAGCCGGGGAGCTGTTTTTT
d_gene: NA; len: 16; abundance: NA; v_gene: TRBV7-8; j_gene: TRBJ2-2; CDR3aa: CASSSPGGVHAGELFF; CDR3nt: TGTGCCAGCAGCTCCCCCGGGGGTGTGCACGCCGGGGAGCTGTTTTTT
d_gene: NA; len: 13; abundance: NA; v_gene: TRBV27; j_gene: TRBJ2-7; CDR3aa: CASKRRAGDEQYF; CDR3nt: TGTGCCAGCAAAAGGCGGGCAGGGGACGAGCAGTACTTC
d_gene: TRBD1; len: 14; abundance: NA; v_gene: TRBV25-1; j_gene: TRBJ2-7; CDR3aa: CASRGWDRGYEQYF; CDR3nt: TGTGCCAGCAGGGGATGGGACAGGGGATACGAGCAGTACTTC
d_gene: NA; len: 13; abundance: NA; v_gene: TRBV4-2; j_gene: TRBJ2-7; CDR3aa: CASSRGTAHEQYF; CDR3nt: TGTGCCAGCAGCCGAGGGACGGCCCACGAGCAGTACTTC
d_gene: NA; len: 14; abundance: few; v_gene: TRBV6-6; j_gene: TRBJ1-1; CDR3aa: CASSYPASSTEAFF; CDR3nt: TGTGCCAGCAGTTACCCCGCGTCATCAACTGAAGCTTTCTTT
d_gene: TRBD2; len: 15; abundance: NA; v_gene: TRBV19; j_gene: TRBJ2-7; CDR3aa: CASSTGTSGLYEQYF; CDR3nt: TGTGCCAGTAGCACAGGGACTAGCGGGCTCTACGAGCAGTACTTC
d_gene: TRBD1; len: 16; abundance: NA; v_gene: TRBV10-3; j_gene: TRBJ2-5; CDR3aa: CAISGGTGVERETQYF; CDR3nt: TGTGCCATCAGTGGGGGTACAGGGGTAGAACGAGAGACCCAGTACTTC
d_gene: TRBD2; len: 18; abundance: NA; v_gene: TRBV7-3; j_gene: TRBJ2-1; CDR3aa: CASSLKATSGRYHNEQFF; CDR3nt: TGTGCCAGCAGCTTAAAGGCCACTAGCGGGAGGTACCACAATGAGCAGTTCTTC
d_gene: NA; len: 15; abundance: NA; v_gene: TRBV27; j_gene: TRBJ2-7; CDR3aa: CASSPPGGGTNEQYF; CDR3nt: TGTGCCAGCAGTCCCCCGGGGGGCGGGACCAACGAGCAGTACTTC
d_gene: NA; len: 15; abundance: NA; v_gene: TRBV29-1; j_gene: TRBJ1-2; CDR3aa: CSVLGGADLNYGYTF; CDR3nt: TGCAGCGTTCTGGGGGGGGCAGACCTTAACTATGGCTACACCTTC
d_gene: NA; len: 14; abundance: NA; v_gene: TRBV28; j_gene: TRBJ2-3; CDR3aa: CASSSPLETDTQYF; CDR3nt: TGTGCCAGCAGTTCCCCCCTCGAGACAGATACGCAGTATTTT
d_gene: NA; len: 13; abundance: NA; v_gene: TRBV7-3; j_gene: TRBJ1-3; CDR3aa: CASSLDGGNTIYF; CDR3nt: TGTGCCAGCAGCTTAGACGGTGGAAACACCATATATTTT
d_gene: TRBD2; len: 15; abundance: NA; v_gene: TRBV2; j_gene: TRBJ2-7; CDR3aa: CASSDLGGSSYEQYF; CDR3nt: TGTGCCAGCAGTGACTTAGGCGGGAGCTCCTACGAGCAGTACTTC